The 17 T cell receptor beta chains listed next were all sequenced from one sample in a study of T cell responses to AZD1222 COVID-19 vaccine. Profiling relied on immunoSEQ multiplex PCR, and the TCRdb table lists in-frame clones only, not all of them. The sample consists of about 72,000 clones, 87% of them appearing once. Sequenced material: peripheral blood, taken on day 0 of AZD1222 vaccination. These receptors all come from an adult in good health.

This clone was recorded a few times. This rearrangement joins TRBV21-1 to TRBJ1-3. TRBV21-1 is a pseudogene. The CDR3 is 11 residues long. The CDR3 is CASTDSNTIYF. In nucleotides, the CDR3 is TGTGCCAGCACCGATAGCAACACCATATATTTT.

This sequence joins TRBV30 and TRBJ2-5, with 8 bases aligning to TRBD2. Germline lookup yields CDR1 GTSNPN and CDR2 SVGIG (reference sequence). V lost 2 bases and J lost 5; bases outside the gene matches: 10. The CDR3 length is 15 residues. CDR3 sequence (DNA): TGTGCCTGGAGTCGGCCAGCGGGGGCCTCTGAGACCCAGTACTTC. This gives the protein CAWSRPAGASETQYF.

The chain has TRBV2 and TRBJ2-5; D could derive from TRBD1 or TRBD2 (5 bases each). V lost 7 bases to trimming and J lost 3 bases, with 9 bases between them. The length of the CDR3 is 12 residues. Germline lookup yields CDR1 SNHLY and CDR2 FYNNEI. The CDR3 loop reads CASTGTEETQYF. Here the CDR3 DNA reads TGTGCCAGCACCGGGACCGAAGAGACCCAGTACTTC.

The chain links TRBV3-1 (or the pseudogene TRBV3-2) to TRBJ2-5; D is unclear. Deletions cut 4 bases from V and 5 bases from J, with 11 bases between. The CDR3 totals 13 residues. Germline V CDR1 and CDR2: LGHDT, YNNKEL (reference sequence). CDR3 amino acids: CASSLWSVETQYF. In DNA form, the CDR3 reads TGTGCCAGCAGCCTCTGGTCAGTTGAGACCCAGTACTTC.

V is TRBV19 and J is TRBJ1-5; 7 nucleotides agree with TRBD1. The trim removed 7 bases at V and 7 bases at J, leaving 10 bases unmatched. The germline CDR1 and CDR2 sequences are LNHDA and SQIVND (reference sequence). This CDR3 comprises 14 residues. Here the CDR3 reads CASMEGARGQPQHF. In DNA form, the CDR3 reads TGTGCCAGTATGGAGGGGGCCCGGGGACAGCCCCAGCATTTT.

This sequence joins TRBV9 and TRBJ2-3; 12 nucleotides agree with TRBD2. V was clipped by 0 bases and J by 4 bases; unmatched bases: 9. CDR1 is SGDLS and CDR2 is YYNGEE in the germline V gene. The CDR3 loop spans 18 amino acids. CDR3 DNA: TGTGCCAGCAGCGTAGAGGGGCTAGCGGGGGGGCCCGCAGATACGCAGTATTTT. It is translated as CASSVEGLAGGPADTQYF. The complete variable domain, with remaining parts taken from reference TRBV9 and TRBJ2-3, reads DSGVTQTPKHLITATGQRVTLRCSPRSGDLSVYWYQQSLDQGLQFLIQYYNGEERAKGNILERFSAQQFPDLHSELNLSSLELGDSALYFCASSVEGLAGGPADTQYFGPGTRLTVL.

CDR3 residues: CASSSSPATDTQYF. The CDR3 nucleotides are TGTGCCAGCAGCTCCTCCCCGGCCACAGATACGCAGTATTTT. The chain couples TRBV7-2 to TRBJ2-3; D ambiguous. This CDR3 has 14 amino acids. Germline values: CDR1 SGHTA, CDR2 FQGNSA. V shed 4 bases and J shed 2 bases, with 10 bases lying between them.

This clone was counted once. The rearrangement joins TRBV2 to TRBJ1-6; D perhaps matches TRBD1 (5 bases). This CDR3 contains 14 residues. From germline, CDR1 is SNHLY and CDR2 FYNNEI. With 1 base removed from V and 6 bases from J, the gap between germline ends came to 7 bases. The CDR3 DNA reads TGTGCCAGCAGTGAAGGAGGGGTTAATTCACCCCTCCACTTT. This encodes CASSEGGVNSPLHF.

The rearrangement joins TRBV23-1 to TRBJ2-7; 9 nucleotides line up with TRBD1. TRBV23-1 is noted as an ORF with a role that remains uncertain. The J segment lost 5 bases and the V segment lost 8 bases, leaving 10 bases of the junction unmatched. The CDR3 spans 14 residues. The CDR3 reads CASGLGTGLNEQYF. The CDR3 region has the DNA TGCGCCAGCGGCTTAGGGACAGGGTTGAACGAGCAGTACTTC.

The chain employs TRBV6-1 and TRBJ1-3, with D unresolved. The CDR3 consists of 14 residues. With 2 bases removed from V and 4 bases from J, the gap between germline ends came to 9 bases. Germline assignment: CDR1 MNHNS and CDR2 SASEGT. The CDR3 loop reads CASSERSIGNTIYF. CDR3 DNA: TGTGCCAGCAGTGAAAGGTCCATCGGAAACACCATATATTTT.

The chain combines TRBV13 with TRBJ1-3, with 10 bases lining up with TRBD1. CDR1 is PRHDT, CDR2 FYEKMQ, per germline (reference sequence). V trimming: 4 bases; J trimming: 1 base; junction bases outside the gene matches: 1. The CDR3 is made up of 15 amino acids. In DNA form, the CDR3 reads TGTGCCAGCAGCTGGGACAGGGGATCTGGAAACACCATATATTTT. Translated: CASSWDRGSGNTIYF.

V is TRBV6-5 and J is TRBJ1-5; D is ambiguous. CDR3 size: 13 residues. V was shortened by 6 bases and J by 6 bases, with 12 bases between the two germline ends. The germline CDR1 and CDR2 sequences are MNHEY and SVGAGI. CDR3 sequence reads: CASRPAMGQPQHF. DNA for the CDR3: TGTGCCAGCAGGCCGGCGATGGGTCAGCCCCAGCATTTT.

This clone was counted only a few times. This rearrangement joins TRBV21-1 to TRBJ1-3. TRBV21-1 is a recognized pseudogene. The CDR3 covers 18 residues. This CDR3 reads CASSKEELSPGSGNTIYF. DNA for the CDR3: TGTGCCAGCAGCAAAGAGGAATTGAGCCCTGGGTCTGGAAACACCATATATTTT.

The chain recombines TRBV2 with TRBJ1-6; D uncertain. CDR3 size: 15 residues. With 2 bases removed from V and 8 bases from J, the gap between germline ends came to 13 bases. Germline V gives CDR1 SNHLY, CDR2 FYNNEI. The CDR3 DNA reads as TGTGCCAGCAGTGAAACTCAAACGGACTATTCACCCCTCCACTTT. This translates into CASSETQTDYSPLHF.

The chain carries TRBV12-2 and TRBJ1-2. TRBV12-2 is deemed a pseudogene. The CDR3 has 16 residues. CDR3 DNA sequence: TGTGCAAGTCGCCCCGGGGTGGGGGGCATAAACTATGGCTACACCTTC. The encoded protein is CASRPGVGGINYGYTF.

The CDR3: CASSFTGLTGGDYGYTF. Here the CDR3 DNA reads TGTGCCAGCAGTTTCACGGGGTTGACAGGGGGAGACTATGGCTACACCTTC. The chain is built from TRBV28 and TRBJ1-2; 9 nucleotides agree with TRBD1. Germline V gene data show CDR1 as MDHEN and CDR2 as SYDVKM. CDR3 length: 17 amino acids. The V and J ends lost 3 bases and 3 bases, in that order; junction bases with no gene match: 11.

The rearrangement links TRBV6-5 to TRBJ1-2; D unclear. This CDR3 is 13 amino acids long. Germline assignment: CDR1 MNHEY and CDR2 SVGAGI. The V end was cut by 4 bases, the J end by 4 bases, with 10 bases between. In DNA, the CDR3 is TGTGCCAGCAGTTTGGTGGGAGGCTATGGCTACACCTTC. It specifies CASSLVGGYGYTF.